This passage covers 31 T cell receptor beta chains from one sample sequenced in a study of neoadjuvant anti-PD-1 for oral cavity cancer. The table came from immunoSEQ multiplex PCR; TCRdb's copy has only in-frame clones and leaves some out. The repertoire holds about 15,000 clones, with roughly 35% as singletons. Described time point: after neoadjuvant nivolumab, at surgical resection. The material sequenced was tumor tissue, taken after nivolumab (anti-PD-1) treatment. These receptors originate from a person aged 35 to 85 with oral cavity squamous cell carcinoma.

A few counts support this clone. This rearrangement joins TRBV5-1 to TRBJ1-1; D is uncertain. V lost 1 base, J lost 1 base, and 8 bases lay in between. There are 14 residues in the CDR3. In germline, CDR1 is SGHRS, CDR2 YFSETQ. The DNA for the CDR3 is TGCGCCAGCAGCTTGCTGGTGGAGAACACTGAAGCTTTCTTT. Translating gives CASSLLVENTEAFF.

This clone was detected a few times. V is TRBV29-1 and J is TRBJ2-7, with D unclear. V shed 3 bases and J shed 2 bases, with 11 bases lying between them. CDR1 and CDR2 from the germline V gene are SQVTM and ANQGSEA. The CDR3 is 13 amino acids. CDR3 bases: TGCAGCGTTGATGTCTTCACCCCCTACGAGCAGTACTTC. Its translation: CSVDVFTPYEQYF.

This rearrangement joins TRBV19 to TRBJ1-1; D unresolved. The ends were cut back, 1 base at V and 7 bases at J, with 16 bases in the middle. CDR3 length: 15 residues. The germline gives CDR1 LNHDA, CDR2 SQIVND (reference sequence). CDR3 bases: TGTGCCAGTAGTATAGTTGGCAGAACAACCTATGAAGCTTTCTTT. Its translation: CASSIVGRTTYEAFF.

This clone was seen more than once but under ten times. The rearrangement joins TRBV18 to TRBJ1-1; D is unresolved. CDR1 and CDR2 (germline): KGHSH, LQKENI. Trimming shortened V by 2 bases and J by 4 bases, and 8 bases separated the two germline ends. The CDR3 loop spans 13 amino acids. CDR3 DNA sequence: TGTGCCAGCTCACCAGGGGAGCGCACTGAAGCTTTCTTT. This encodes CASSPGERTEAFF.

CDR3 sequence reads: CASSDNQRGSSYNEQFF. CDR3 in DNA: TGCGCCAGCAGTGATAACCAGCGGGGGAGCTCCTACAATGAGCAGTTCTTC. The chain combines TRBV10-1 with TRBJ2-1, with TRBD2 matching 8 bases. V lost 3 bases and J lost 0; bases outside the gene matches: 7. Germline loops: CDR1 WNHNN, CDR2 SYGVQD (reference sequence). This CDR3 spans 17 amino acids.

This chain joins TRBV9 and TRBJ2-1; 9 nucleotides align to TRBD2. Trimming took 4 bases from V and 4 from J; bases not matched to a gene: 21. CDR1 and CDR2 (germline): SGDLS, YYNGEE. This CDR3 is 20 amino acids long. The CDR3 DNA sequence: TGTGCCAGCAGCATACTTGGACGTTCAGCGGGGGGATACATTTACAATGAGCAGTTCTTC. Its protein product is CASSILGRSAGGYIYNEQFF.

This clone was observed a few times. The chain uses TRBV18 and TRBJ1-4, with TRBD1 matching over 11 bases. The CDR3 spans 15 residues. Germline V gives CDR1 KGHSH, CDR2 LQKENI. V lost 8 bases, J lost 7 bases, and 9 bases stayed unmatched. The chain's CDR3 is CASQTSDRGREKLFF. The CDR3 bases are TGTGCCAGCCAAACATCGGACAGGGGGCGTGAAAAACTGTTTTTT.

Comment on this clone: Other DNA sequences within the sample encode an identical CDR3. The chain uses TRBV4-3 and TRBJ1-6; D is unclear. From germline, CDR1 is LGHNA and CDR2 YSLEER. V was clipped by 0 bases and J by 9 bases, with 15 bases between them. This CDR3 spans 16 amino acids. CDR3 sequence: CASSQDRVTKGSPLHF. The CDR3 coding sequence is TGCGCCAGCAGCCAAGATAGGGTGACCAAAGGTTCACCCCTCCACTTT.

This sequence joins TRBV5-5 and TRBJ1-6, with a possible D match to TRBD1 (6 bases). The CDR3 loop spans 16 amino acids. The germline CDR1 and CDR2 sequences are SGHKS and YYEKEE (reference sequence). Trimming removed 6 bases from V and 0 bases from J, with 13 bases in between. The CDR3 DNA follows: TGTGCCAGCAACCTGGAGGGGGGCTCCTATAATTCACCCCTCCACTTT. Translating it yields CASNLEGGSYNSPLHF. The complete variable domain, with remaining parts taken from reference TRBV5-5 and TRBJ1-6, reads DAGVTQSPTHLIKTRGQQVTLRCSPISGHKSVSWYQQVLGQGPQFIFQYYEKEERGRGNFPDRFSARQFPNYSSELNVNALLLGDSALYLCASNLEGGSYNSPLHFGNGTRLTVT.

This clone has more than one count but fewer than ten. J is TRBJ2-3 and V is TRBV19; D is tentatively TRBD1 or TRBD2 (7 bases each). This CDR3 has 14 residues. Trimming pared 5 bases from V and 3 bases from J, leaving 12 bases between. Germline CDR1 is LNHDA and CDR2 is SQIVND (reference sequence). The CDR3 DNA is TGTGCCAGTAGTCCCAGGGGGGGGACAGATACGCAGTATTTT. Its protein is CASSPRGGTDTQYF.

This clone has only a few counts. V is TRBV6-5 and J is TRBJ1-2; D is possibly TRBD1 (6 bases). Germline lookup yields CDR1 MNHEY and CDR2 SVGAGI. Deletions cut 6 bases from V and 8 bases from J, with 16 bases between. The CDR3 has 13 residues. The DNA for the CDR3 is TGTGCCAGCAGCCAAACAGGGCCGGGAGGCTACACCTTC. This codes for CASSQTGPGGYTF.

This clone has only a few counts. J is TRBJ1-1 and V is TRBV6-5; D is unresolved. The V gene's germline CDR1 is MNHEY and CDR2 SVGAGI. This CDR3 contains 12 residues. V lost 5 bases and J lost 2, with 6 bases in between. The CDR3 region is CASSGVNTEAFF. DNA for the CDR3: TGTGCCAGCAGTGGGGTAAACACTGAAGCTTTCTTT.

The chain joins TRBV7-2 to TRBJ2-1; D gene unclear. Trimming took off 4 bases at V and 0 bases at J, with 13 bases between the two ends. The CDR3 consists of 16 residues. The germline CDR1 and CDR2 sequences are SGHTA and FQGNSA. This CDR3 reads CASSYWAQYSYNEQFF. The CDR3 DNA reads TGTGCCAGCAGCTATTGGGCCCAATACTCCTACAATGAGCAGTTCTTC.

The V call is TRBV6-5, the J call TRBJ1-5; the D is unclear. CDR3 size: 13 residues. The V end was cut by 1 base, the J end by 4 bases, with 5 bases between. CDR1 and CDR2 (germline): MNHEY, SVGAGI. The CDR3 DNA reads TGTGCCAGCAGTTACTATGAAAATCAGCCCCAGCATTTT. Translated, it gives CASSYYENQPQHF.

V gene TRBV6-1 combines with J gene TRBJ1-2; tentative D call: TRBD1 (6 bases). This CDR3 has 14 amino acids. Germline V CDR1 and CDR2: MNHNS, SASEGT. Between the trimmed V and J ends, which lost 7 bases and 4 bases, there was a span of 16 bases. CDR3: CASTPTGHGYGYTF. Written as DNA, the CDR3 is TGTGCCAGCACGCCCACAGGGCATGGCTATGGCTACACCTTC.

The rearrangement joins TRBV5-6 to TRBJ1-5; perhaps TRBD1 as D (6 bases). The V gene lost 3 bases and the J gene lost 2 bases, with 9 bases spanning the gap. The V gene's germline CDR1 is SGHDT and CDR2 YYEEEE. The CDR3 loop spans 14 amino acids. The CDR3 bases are TGTGCCAGCAGCTGGGGGCGCGGCAATCAGCCCCAGCATTTT. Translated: CASSWGRGNQPQHF.

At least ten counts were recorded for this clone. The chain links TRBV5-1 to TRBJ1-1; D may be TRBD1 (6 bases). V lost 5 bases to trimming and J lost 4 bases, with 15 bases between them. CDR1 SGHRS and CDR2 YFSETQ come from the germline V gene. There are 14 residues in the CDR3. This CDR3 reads CASSSGRGVTEAFF. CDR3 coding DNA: TGCGCCAGCAGTTCAGGCAGGGGTGTCACTGAAGCTTTCTTT.

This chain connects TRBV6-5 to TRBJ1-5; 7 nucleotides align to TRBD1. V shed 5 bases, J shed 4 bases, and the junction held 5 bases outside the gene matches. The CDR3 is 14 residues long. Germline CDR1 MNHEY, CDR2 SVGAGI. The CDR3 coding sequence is TGTGCCAGCAGTCAGACAGGGTTTAATCAGCCCCAGCATTTT. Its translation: CASSQTGFNQPQHF.

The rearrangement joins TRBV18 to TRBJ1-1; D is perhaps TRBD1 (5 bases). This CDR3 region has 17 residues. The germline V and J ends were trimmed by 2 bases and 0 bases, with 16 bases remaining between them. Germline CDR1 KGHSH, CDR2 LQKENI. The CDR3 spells CASSPRVRDRMNTEAFF. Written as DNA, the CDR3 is TGTGCCAGCTCACCAAGGGTAAGGGACCGGATGAACACTGAAGCTTTCTTT.

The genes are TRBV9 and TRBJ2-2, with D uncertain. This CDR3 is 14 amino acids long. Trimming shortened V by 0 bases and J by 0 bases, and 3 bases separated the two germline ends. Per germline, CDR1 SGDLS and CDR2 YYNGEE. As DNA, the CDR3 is TGTGCCAGCAGCGTAGGAGCGAACACCGGGGAGCTGTTTTTT. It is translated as CASSVGANTGELFF.

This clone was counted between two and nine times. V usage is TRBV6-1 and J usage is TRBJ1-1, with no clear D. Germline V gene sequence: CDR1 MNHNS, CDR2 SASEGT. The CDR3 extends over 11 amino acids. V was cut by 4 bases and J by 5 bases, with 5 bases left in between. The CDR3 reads CASSVQTEAFF. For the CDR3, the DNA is TGTGCCAGCAGTGTCCAAACTGAAGCTTTCTTT.

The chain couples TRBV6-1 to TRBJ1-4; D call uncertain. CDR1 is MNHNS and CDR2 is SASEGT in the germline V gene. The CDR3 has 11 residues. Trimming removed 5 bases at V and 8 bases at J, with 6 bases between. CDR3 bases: TGTGCCAGCAGTTTGGGCGAAAAACTGTTTTTT. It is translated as CASSLGEKLFF.

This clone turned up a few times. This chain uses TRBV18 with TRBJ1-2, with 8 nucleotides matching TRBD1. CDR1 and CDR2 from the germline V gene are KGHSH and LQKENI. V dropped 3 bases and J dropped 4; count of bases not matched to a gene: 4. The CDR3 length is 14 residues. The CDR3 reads CASSPDRAAYGYTF. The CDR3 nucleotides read TGTGCCAGCTCACCGGACAGGGCGGCCTATGGCTACACCTTC.

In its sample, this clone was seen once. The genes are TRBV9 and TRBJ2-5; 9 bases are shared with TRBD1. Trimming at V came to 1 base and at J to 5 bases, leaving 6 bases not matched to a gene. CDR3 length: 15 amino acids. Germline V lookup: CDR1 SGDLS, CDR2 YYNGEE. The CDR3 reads CASSVQDRGWETQYF. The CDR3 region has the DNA TGTGCCAGCAGCGTACAGGACAGGGGCTGGGAGACCCAGTACTTC.

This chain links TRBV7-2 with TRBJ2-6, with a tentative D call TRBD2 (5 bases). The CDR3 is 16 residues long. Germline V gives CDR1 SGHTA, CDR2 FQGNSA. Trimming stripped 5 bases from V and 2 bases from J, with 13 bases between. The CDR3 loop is CASSRSGAAGANVLTF. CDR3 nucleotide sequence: TGTGCCAGCAGCCGTTCAGGAGCGGCTGGGGCCAACGTCCTGACTTTC.

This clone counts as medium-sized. The CDR3 DNA reads TGTGCCAGCAGCCCTCCCCCCGGGACAGGGGTTAGCTACACCTTC. This sequence encodes CASSPPPGTGVSYTF. The chain is built from TRBV5-4 and TRBJ1-2; 10 nucleotides agree with TRBD1. Germline loops: CDR1 SGHNT, CDR2 YYREEE (reference sequence). The CDR3 runs to 15 residues. The trim removed 4 bases at V and 9 bases at J, leaving 12 bases unmatched.

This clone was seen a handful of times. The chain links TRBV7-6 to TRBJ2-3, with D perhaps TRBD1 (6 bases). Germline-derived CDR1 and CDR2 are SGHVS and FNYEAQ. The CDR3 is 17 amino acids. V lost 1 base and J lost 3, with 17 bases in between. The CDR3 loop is CASSLGRRWGLTDTQYF. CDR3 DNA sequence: TGTGCCAGCAGCTTAGGCCGGAGGTGGGGGCTGACAGATACGCAGTATTTT.

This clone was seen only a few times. This CDR3 is CASSRLGPSYNEQFF. Written as DNA, the CDR3 is TGTGCCAGCAGCCGTCTAGGTCCGTCCTACAATGAGCAGTTCTTC. This chain connects TRBV5-6 to TRBJ2-1; D is ambiguous. There are 15 residues in the CDR3. Trimming left V 4 bases short and J 1 base short, with 12 bases between. The germline CDR1 and CDR2 sequences are SGHDT and YYEEEE.

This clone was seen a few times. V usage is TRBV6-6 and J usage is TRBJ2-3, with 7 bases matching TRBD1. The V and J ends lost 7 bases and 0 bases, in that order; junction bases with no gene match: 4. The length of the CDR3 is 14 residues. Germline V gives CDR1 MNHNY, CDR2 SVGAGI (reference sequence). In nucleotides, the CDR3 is TGTGCCAGCACCCGGGACAGAAGCACAGATACGCAGTATTTT. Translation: CASTRDRSTDTQYF.

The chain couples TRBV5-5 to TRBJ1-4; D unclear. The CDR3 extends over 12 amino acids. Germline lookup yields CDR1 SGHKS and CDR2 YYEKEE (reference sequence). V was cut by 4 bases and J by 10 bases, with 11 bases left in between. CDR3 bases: TGTGCCAGCAGCCCTACAGAACCAAAACTGTTTTTT. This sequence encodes CASSPTEPKLFF. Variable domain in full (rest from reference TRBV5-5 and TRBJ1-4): DAGVTQSPTHLIKTRGQQVTLRCSPISGHKSVSWYQQVLGQGPQFIFQYYEKEERGRGNFPDRFSARQFPNYSSELNVNALLLGDSALYLCASSPTEPKLFFGSGTQLSVL.

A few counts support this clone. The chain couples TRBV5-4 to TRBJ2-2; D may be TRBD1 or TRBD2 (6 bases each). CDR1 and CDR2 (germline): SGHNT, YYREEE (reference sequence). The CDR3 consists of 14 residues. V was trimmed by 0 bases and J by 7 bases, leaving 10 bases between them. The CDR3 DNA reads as TGTGCCAGCAGCTTGGAGGGGGGAATCGGGGAGCTGTTTTTT. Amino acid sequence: CASSLEGGIGELFF.